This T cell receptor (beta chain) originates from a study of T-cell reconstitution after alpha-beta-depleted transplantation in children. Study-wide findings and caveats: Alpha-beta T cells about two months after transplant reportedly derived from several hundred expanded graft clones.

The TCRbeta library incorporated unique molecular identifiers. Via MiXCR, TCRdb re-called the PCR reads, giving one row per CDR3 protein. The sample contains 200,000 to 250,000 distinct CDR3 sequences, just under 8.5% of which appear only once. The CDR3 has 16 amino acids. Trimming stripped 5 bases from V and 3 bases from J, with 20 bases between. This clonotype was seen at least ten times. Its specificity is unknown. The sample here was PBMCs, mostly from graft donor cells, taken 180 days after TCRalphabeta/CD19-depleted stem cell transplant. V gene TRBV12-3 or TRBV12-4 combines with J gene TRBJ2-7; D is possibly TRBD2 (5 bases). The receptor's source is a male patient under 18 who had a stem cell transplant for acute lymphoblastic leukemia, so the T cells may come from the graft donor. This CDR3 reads CASSDSTTKRFYEQYF. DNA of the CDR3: TGTGCCAGCAGTGACTCGACGACTAAACGTTTCTACGAGCAGTACTTC.